A selection of T cell receptor beta chains follows, all from one sample in a study of cytomegalovirus exposure and HLA in healthy donors. Using immunoSEQ multiplex PCR, the repertoire was profiled, and TCRdb retains in-frame clones only, with some absent. The sample includes some 160,000 clones, 86% seen only once; the top ten take roughly 1.8%. Input material: PBMCs. Receptors originate from a woman younger than 35 in good health and CMV-seronegative. The CDR3 runs from the conserved cysteine through the conserved F or W. D genes are given only for firm matches.

D,J,V,DNA,CDR3
.,TRBJ1-1,TRBV19,TGTGCCAGTAGTATACAAGGGGACACTGAAGCTTTCTTT,CASSIQGDTEAFF
TRBD1,TRBJ1-6,TRBV27,TGTGCCAGCAGTTTCTTGACAGGGGGAGACTCCTATAATTCACCCCTCCACTTT,CASSFLTGGDSYNSPLHF
.,TRBJ2-1,TRBV7-9,TGTGCCAGCAGCTTGGGTAGCGGCAATGAGCAGTTCTTC,CASSLGSGNEQFF
TRBD1,TRBJ2-2,TRBV28,TGTGCCAGCAGTCGACAGGGGGCCAACACCGGGGAGCTGTTTTTT,CASSRQGANTGELFF
.,TRBJ1-1,TRBV7-9,TGTGCCAGCAGCCTTGGCGGGGAGGGGTGGGCCACTGAAGCTTTCTTT,CASSLGGEGWATEAFF
TRBD2,TRBJ2-3,TRBV5-4,TGTGCCAGCAGCTTGGCAGCGGGGGGTATCACAGATACGCAGTATTTT,CASSLAAGGITDTQYF
.,TRBJ2-1,TRBV6-5,TGTGCCAGCAGTTGGCCTCAGCAGTTCTTC,CASSWPQQFF
TRBD1,TRBJ1-5,TRBV19,TGTGCCAGTAGTACCTCGGACAGGACTCAGCCCCAGCATTTT,CASSTSDRTQPQHF
.,TRBJ2-1,TRBV15,TGTGCCACCAGCAGAGACTCAGGGATCTACAATGAGCAGTTCTTC,CATSRDSGIYNEQFF
.,TRBJ1-2,TRBV13,TGTGCCAGCAGCCCGGGGACTAACTATGGCTACACCTTC,CASSPGTNYGYTF
.,TRBJ2-7,TRBV4-1,TGCGCCAGCATGGGGAGTTCCTACGAGCAGTACTTC,CASMGSSYEQYF
TRBD2,TRBJ2-3,TRBV6-1,TGTGCCAGCAGTGGGCCCGGGACTAGCCATTATTTT,CASSGPGTSHYF
TRBD2,TRBJ2-2,TRBV30,TGTGCCTGGGGACTAGCGGGAGTAAACACCGGGGAGCTGTTTTTT,CAWGLAGVNTGELFF
.,TRBJ1-1,TRBV28,TGTGCCAGCAGTCGAGGAGCGGCTTTGAACACTGAAGCTTTCTTT,CASSRGAALNTEAFF
.,TRBJ2-7,TRBV18,TGTGCCAGCTCGCCCGACATCTTGGCGGGCTCCTACGAGCAGTACTTC,CASSPDILAGSYEQYF
.,TRBJ1-5,TRBV19,TGTGCCAGTAGTTTCCGGGACATCAATCAGCCCCAGCATTTT,CASSFRDINQPQHF
.,TRBJ2-5,TRBV28,TGTGCCAGCAGACCACAGGGTCAAGAGACCCAGTACTTC,CASRPQGQETQYF
.,TRBJ1-6,TRBV19,TGTGCCAGTAGTATCGGGTTTTTACCCCTCCACTTT,CASSIGFLPLHF
.,TRBJ1-2,TRBV7-3,TGTGCCAGCACCCACCGACCAAACAGGGTTCGCGGCTACACCTTC,CASTHRPNRVRGYTF
.,TRBJ1-2,TRBV5-1,TGCGCCAGCAGCATAGGGGAAAGGATCAGGCGATGGGATGGCTACACCTTC,CASSIGERIRRWDGYTF
.,TRBJ1-5,TRBV10-3,TGTGCCATCAGTGAGGGAGGGGCGGATCAGCCCCAGCATTTT,CAISEGGADQPQHF
TRBD2,TRBJ2-1,TRBV5-1,TGCGCCAGCAGCACCGGGACTAGTCGGGCTGAGCAGTTCTTC,CASSTGTSRAEQFF